This paragraph covers one T cell receptor (beta chain) sequence. V shed 6 bases and J shed 3 bases, with 27 bases lying between them. The CDR3 runs to 19 residues. CDR1 and CDR2 from the germline V gene are WSHSY and SAAADI. A Seattle source enrolled patients during active infection and followed them longitudinally. Clones were sequenced by immunoSEQ multiplex PCR, and TCRdb holds only the in-frame ones, with some missing. The sample lists roughly 150,000 clones; 79% were seen once. The sample is drawn from a study of blood T cell repertoires in COVID-19. Background on the study: Sites across the United States, Italy and Spain contributed samples from acute and convalescent COVID-19.

The V and J genes are TRBV10-2 and TRBJ2-1; D might be TRBD2 (6 bases). This TCR was recovered from a woman aged 60 to 75 with COVID-19, enrolled during active disease. The sequenced sample was peripheral blood. The CDR3: CASRVFWTKPAGLYNEQFF. The CDR3 coding sequence is TGCGCCAGCAGAGTTTTCTGGACTAAGCCCGCTGGGCTCTACAATGAGCAGTTCTTC.